This passage covers 15 T cell receptor beta chains from one sample sequenced in a study of CD8 T cells in Susac syndrome. RNA was extracted with the RNeasy kit, and a quantity of 0.5 to 1 ug was reverse transcribed using random hexamers. TCRdb reprocessed the immunoSEQ multiplex PCR reads with MiXCR, giving one entry per CDR3 protein. The data hold approximately 190,000 distinct CDR3 sequences, with approximately 95% observed a single time. The sample taken for sequencing was CD4+ T cells from PBMCs. The receptor source for this set is a human donor with Susac syndrome.

The chain joins TRBV10-3 to TRBJ1-1, with D maybe TRBD1 (6 bases). From germline, CDR1 is ENHRY and CDR2 SYGVKD. The V and J ends lost 4 bases and 3 bases respectively, with 21 bases between them. The length of the CDR3 is 17 residues. Written as DNA, the CDR3 is TGTGCCATCAGTGGGGGTTCCGGGGGCGGCACTGACACTGAAGCTTTCTTT. As protein: CAISGGSGGGTDTEAFF.

The chain joins TRBV29-1 to TRBJ2-3; D might be TRBD1 or TRBD2, each matching 5 bases. The length of the CDR3 is 16 residues. CDR1 is SQVTM, CDR2 ANQGSEA, per germline. The V end was cut by 4 bases, the J end by 2 bases, with 19 bases between. The CDR3 loop reads CSVVLPGPRVTDTQYF. As DNA, the CDR3 is TGCAGCGTTGTACTTCCGGGACCACGGGTCACAGATACGCAGTATTTT.

V gene TRBV6-2 or TRBV6-3 combines with J gene TRBJ1-1; 7 bases agree with TRBD1. Losses at the gene ends were 6 bases for V and 0 bases for J; bases not matched to a gene: 10. CDR1 and CDR2 from the germline V gene are MNHEY and SVGEGT. The CDR3 contains 16 residues. CDR3 residues: CASSEQGPAMNTEAFF. In DNA form, the CDR3 reads TGTGCCAGCAGCGAACAGGGGCCCGCGATGAACACTGAAGCTTTCTTT.

The gene calls are TRBV6-1 and TRBJ2-3; 8 nucleotides agree with TRBD2. CDR1 is MNHNS, CDR2 SASEGT, per germline. Germline trimming cut 4 bases from V and 6 bases from J; bases unmatched to any gene: 9. The CDR3 extends over 15 amino acids. Here the CDR3 reads CASSAFSGVMDTQYF. The DNA of the CDR3 is TGTGCCAGCAGTGCCTTTAGCGGGGTAATGGATACGCAGTATTTT.

The J gene is TRBJ1-5, the V gene TRBV2, with D tentatively TRBD1 (5 bases). V was clipped by 8 bases and J by 0 bases, with 14 bases between them. The CDR3 is 15 amino acids. The germline CDR1 and CDR2 sequences are SNHLY and FYNNEI. The CDR3 DNA reads TGTGCCAGCCAGGATGGGGCAGTTAGCAATCAGCCCCAGCATTTT. Translation: CASQDGAVSNQPQHF.

The V and J genes are TRBV7-2 and TRBJ1-1; tentative D call: TRBD1 (6 bases). Germline V gives CDR1 SGHTA, CDR2 FQGNSA. Trimming pared 2 bases from V and 6 bases from J, leaving 16 bases between. This CDR3 region has 15 residues. CDR3 in DNA: TGTGCCAGCAGCTTACGACCATCAGGGGCATCTGAAGCTTTCTTT. It codes for CASSLRPSGASEAFF.

V and J are TRBV20-1 and TRBJ2-5, with D possibly being TRBD1 (6 bases). Trimming removed 5 bases from V and 3 bases from J, with 10 bases in between. Germline V gives CDR1 DFQATT, CDR2 SNEGSKA (reference sequence). This CDR3 spans 12 amino acids. The CDR3 sequence is CSAWTAEETQYF. Here the CDR3 DNA reads TGCAGTGCTTGGACAGCTGAAGAGACCCAGTACTTC.

The genes are TRBV28 and TRBJ1-2; D is unresolved. The germline V and J ends were trimmed by 8 bases and 2 bases, with 9 bases remaining between them. CDR3 size: 12 residues. CDR1 is MDHEN, CDR2 SYDVKM, per germline. For the CDR3, the DNA is TGTGCCAGCGGCGTACAGAACTATGGCTACACCTTC. Encoded protein: CASGVQNYGYTF.

The chain has TRBV30 and TRBJ1-1, with D perhaps matching TRBD1 (6 bases). The CDR3 runs 15 residues. Germline loops: CDR1 GTSNPN, CDR2 SVGIG (reference sequence). V lost 1 base and J lost 4, with 16 bases in between. CDR3 DNA sequence: TGTGCCTGGAGTGCTTGGGGGGGCTGGTCCACTGAAGCTTTCTTT. It is translated as CAWSAWGGWSTEAFF. Looking up the rest from reference TRBV30 and TRBJ1-1 gives the full variable domain: SQTIHQWPATLVQPVGSPLSLECTVEGTSNPNLYWYRQAAGRGLQLLFYSVGIGQISSEVPQNLSASRPQDRQFILSSKKLLLSDSGFYLCAWSAWGGWSTEAFFGQGTRLTVV.

This rearrangement joins TRBV30 to TRBJ2-7; D could derive from TRBD1 or TRBD2 (5 bases each). The germline gives CDR1 GTSNPN, CDR2 SVGIG (reference sequence). The CDR3 sequence is 13 residues long. Between the trimmed V and J ends, which lost 2 bases and 6 bases, there was a span of 14 bases. The CDR3 loop reads CAWSKRGAGEQYF. Here the CDR3 DNA reads TGTGCCTGGAGTAAGAGAGGGGCAGGCGAGCAGTACTTC.

The J gene is TRBJ2-7, the V gene TRBV4-3, with D perhaps TRBD1 (5 bases). The CDR3 extends over 15 amino acids. Trimming left V 2 bases short and J 6 bases short, with 17 bases between. The germline V gene encodes CDR1 LGHNA and CDR2 YSLEER. CDR3 region: CASSQPNRKVGEQYF. DNA for the CDR3: TGCGCCAGCAGCCAACCTAACAGGAAGGTGGGCGAGCAGTACTTC.

This chain links TRBV12-3 or TRBV12-4 with TRBJ1-2, with TRBD1 identical over 12 bases. This CDR3 is 15 amino acids long. V lost 5 bases to trimming and J lost 6 bases; unmatched junction nucleotides: 7. DNA for the CDR3: TGTGCCAGCAGTCTAAACCGGGACAGGGGGCATGGCTACACCTTC. It codes for CASSLNRDRGHGYTF.

J is TRBJ2-3 and V is TRBV4-2; D assignment may be TRBD1 or TRBD2 (5 bases each). Trimming took 0 bases from V and 15 from J, leaving 19 bases between them. This CDR3 is built from 14 residues. Germline CDR1 and CDR2: LGHNA and YNFKEQ. This chain's CDR3 is CASSQDRRDSRGYF. The CDR3, as DNA: TGTGCCAGCAGCCAAGATAGGCGAGACAGCCGGGGATATTTT.

This chain links TRBV20-1 with TRBJ2-1, with D unresolved. V lost 3 bases, J lost 7 bases, and 16 bases lay in between. This CDR3 has 14 residues. Per the germline V gene, CDR1 is DFQATT and CDR2 is SNEGSKA (reference sequence). The CDR3 sequence is CSASDPNGRNEQFF. The CDR3 DNA follows: TGCAGTGCTAGCGATCCTAACGGCAGAAATGAGCAGTTCTTC.

This chain uses TRBV12-3 or TRBV12-4 with TRBJ1-5; D uncertain. The CDR3 has 11 residues. Deletions cut 6 bases from V and 6 bases from J, with 6 bases between. CDR3 loop: CASSRGQPQHF. CDR3 nucleotide sequence: TGTGCCAGCAGCCGGGGTCAGCCCCAGCATTTT.